Listed here are 7 T cell receptor beta chains from one sample, sequenced in a study of blood T cell repertoires in COVID-19. Some clones are missing from TCRdb's copy, which holds only in-frame ones; the method was immunoSEQ multiplex PCR. This repertoire shows around 250,000 clones, around nine tenths found once; its top ten account for about 1.5%. Sequenced input: PBMCs or T cells enriched from blood (not recorded which). These TCRs come from a woman in her fifties or sixties who had recovered from COVID-19.

The J gene is TRBJ2-4, the V gene TRBV5-8; TRBD1 is a possible D gene (5 bases). V lost 2 bases and J lost 4, with 7 bases in between. This CDR3 has 13 residues. The germline V gene encodes CDR1 SGHTS and CDR2 YDEGEE. The CDR3 nucleotides read TGTGCCAGCAGCTTTAACAGGAAAAACATTCAGTACTTC. Residues: CASSFNRKNIQYF.

The V call is TRBV7-8, the J call TRBJ2-5, with D perhaps TRBD1 (6 bases). Germline V gene lookup returns CDR1 SGHVS and CDR2 FQNEAQ. The V gene lost 5 bases and the J gene lost 3 bases, with 13 bases spanning the gap. The CDR3 has 14 amino acids. The CDR3 reads CASSPRGVKETQYF. Written as DNA, the CDR3 is TGTGCCAGCAGCCCCAGGGGCGTCAAAGAGACCCAGTACTTC.

The rearrangement links TRBV3-1 (or the pseudogene TRBV3-2) to TRBJ2-7, with D maybe TRBD1 (6 bases). Per germline, CDR1 LGHDT and CDR2 YNNKEL (reference sequence). Trimming pared 7 bases from V and 0 bases from J, leaving 10 bases between. The CDR3 loop spans 13 amino acids. The CDR3 reads CASKLTGSYEQYF. The CDR3 bases are TGTGCCAGCAAGTTGACAGGCTCCTACGAGCAGTACTTC.

The V call is TRBV11-1, the J call TRBJ2-2; possibly TRBD2 for D (5 bases). The CDR3 sequence is 15 residues long. V was shortened by 2 bases and J by 3 bases, with 10 bases between the two germline ends. Germline CDR1 SGHAT, CDR2 FQDESV (reference sequence). DNA for the CDR3: TGTGCCAGCAGCTTACGAGGACTCTACACCGGGGAGCTGTTTTTT. It yields the protein CASSLRGLYTGELFF.

This clone was recorded once. V is TRBV4-3 and J is TRBJ2-1, with 9 bases aligning to TRBD2. The V and J ends lost 4 bases and 6 bases, in that order; junction bases with no gene match: 13. The CDR3 is made up of 17 amino acids. Per germline, CDR1 LGHNA and CDR2 YSLEER. CDR3 bases: TGCGCCAGCAGCCGGGACCTACTTAGCGGGAGTTCCAATGAGCAGTTCTTC. Translation gives CASSRDLLSGSSNEQFF.

The chain uses TRBV4-1 and TRBJ2-7; 7 bases fit TRBD2. V lost 7 bases, J lost 0 bases, and 15 bases stayed unmatched. There are 17 residues in the CDR3. From germline, CDR1 is MGHRA and CDR2 YSYEKL. The CDR3 reads CASTVGWGGGDSYEQYF. CDR3 nucleotide sequence: TGCGCCAGCACCGTCGGCTGGGGGGGTGGGGACTCCTACGAGCAGTACTTC.

V and J are TRBV7-9 and TRBJ2-7; 11 bases align to TRBD1. The CDR3 has 15 residues. V gave up 5 bases and J gave up 3 bases; unmatched junction bases: 6. Germline V CDR1 and CDR2: SEHNR, FQNEAQ (reference sequence). CDR3 region: CASSPRTGGNYEQYF. The CDR3, as DNA: TGTGCCAGCAGCCCCAGGACAGGGGGCAACTACGAGCAGTACTTC. Combining the CDR3 with reference TRBV7-9 and TRBJ2-7 gives the whole variable domain DTGVSQNPRHKITKRGQNVTFRCDPISEHNRLYWYRQTLGQGPEFLTYFQNEAQLEKSRLLSDRFSAERPKGSFSTLEIQRTEQGDSAMYLCASSPRTGGNYEQYFGPGTRLTVT.